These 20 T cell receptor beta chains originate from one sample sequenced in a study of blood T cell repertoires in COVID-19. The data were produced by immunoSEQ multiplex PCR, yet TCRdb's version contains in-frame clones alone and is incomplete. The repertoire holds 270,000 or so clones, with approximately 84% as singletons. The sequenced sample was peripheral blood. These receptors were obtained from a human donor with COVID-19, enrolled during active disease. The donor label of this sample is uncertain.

The CDR3 DNA reads TGTGCCAGCAGTCAAGGACTAGCGCCCTCCTACGAGCAGTACTTC. Amino acids: CASSQGLAPSYEQYF. The chain employs TRBV27 and TRBJ2-7; 9 bases fit TRBD2. CDR1 and CDR2 (germline): MNHEY, SMNVEV (reference sequence). V lost 5 bases to trimming and J lost 0 bases; unmatched junction nucleotides: 5. The CDR3 is made up of 15 amino acids.

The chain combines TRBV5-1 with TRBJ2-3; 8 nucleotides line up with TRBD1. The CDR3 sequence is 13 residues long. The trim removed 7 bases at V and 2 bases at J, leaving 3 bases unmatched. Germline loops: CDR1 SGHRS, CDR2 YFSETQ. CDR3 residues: CASGTGLTDTQYF. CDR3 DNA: TGCGCCAGCGGGACAGGTCTCACAGATACGCAGTATTTT.

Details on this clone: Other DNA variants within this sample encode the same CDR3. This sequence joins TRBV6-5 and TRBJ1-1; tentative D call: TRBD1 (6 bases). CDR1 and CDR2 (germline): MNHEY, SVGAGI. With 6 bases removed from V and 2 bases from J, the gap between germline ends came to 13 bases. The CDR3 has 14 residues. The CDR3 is CASRTGQTNTEAFF. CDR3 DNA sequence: TGTGCCAGCAGGACGGGACAAACTAACACTGAAGCTTTCTTT.

The CDR3 here is CASSSEGSSYNEQFF. The CDR3 DNA follows: TGCGCCAGCAGCTCGGAGGGTAGCTCCTACAATGAGCAGTTCTTC. The chain uses TRBV5-1 and TRBJ2-1; possible D gene TRBD2, 6 bases. Germline V gene sequence: CDR1 SGHRS, CDR2 YFSETQ. CDR3 length: 15 residues. V lost 3 bases to trimming and J lost 0 bases, with 10 bases between them.

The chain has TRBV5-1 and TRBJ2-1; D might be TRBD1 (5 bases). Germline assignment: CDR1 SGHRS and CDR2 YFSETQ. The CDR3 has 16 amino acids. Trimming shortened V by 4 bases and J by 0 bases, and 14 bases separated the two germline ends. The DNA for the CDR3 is TGCGCCAGCAGCGACGGTCAGGGCTCCTCCTACAATGAGCAGTTCTTC. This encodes CASSDGQGSSYNEQFF. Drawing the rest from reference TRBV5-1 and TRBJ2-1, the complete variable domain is KAGVTQTPRYLIKTRGQQVTLSCSPISGHRSVSWYQQTPGQGLQFLFEYFSETQRNKGNFPGRFSGRQFSNSRSEMNVSTLELGDSALYLCASSDGQGSSYNEQFFGPGTRLTVL.

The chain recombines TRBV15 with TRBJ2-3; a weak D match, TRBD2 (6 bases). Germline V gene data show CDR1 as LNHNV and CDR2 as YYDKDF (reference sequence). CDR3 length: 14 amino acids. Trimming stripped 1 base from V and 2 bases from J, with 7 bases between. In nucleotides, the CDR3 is TGTGCCACCAGCAGAGGACTAGTCACAGATACGCAGTATTTT. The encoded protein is CATSRGLVTDTQYF.

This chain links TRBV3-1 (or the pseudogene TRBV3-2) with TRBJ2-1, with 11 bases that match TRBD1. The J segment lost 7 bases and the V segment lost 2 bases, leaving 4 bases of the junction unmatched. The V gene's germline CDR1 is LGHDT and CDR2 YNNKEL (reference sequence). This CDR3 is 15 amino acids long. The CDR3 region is CASSQMGQGENEQFF. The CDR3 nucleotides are TGTGCCAGCAGCCAAATGGGACAGGGGGAGAATGAGCAGTTCTTC.

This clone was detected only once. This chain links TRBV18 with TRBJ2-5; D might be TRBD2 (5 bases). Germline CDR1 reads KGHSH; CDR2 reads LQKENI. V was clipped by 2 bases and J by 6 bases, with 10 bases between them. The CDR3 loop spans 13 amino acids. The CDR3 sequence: CASSPEREKTQYF. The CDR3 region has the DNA TGTGCCAGCTCACCAGAGAGGGAGAAGACCCAGTACTTC.

The CDR3 loop reads CASRDRGTMNTEAFF. DNA for the CDR3: TGTGCCAGCAGAGACAGGGGGACTATGAACACTGAAGCTTTCTTT. The chain uses TRBV7-9 and TRBJ1-1; 9 bases line up with TRBD1. Losses at the gene ends were 6 bases for V and 0 bases for J; bases not matched to a gene: 5. Germline V gene data show CDR1 as SEHNR and CDR2 as FQNEAQ (reference sequence). CDR3 length equals 15 residues.

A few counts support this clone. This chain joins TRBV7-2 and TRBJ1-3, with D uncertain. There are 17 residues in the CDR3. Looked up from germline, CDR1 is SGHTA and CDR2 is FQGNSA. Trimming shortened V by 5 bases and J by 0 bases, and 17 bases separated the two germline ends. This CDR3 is CASSPDAQTISGNTIYF. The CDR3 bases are TGTGCCAGCAGCCCCGACGCACAGACTATCTCTGGAAACACCATATATTTT.

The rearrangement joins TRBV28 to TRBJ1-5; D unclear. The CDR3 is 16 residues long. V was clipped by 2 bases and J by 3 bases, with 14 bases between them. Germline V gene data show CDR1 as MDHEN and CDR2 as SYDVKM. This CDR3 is CASSLTQSSPNQPQHF. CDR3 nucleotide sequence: TGTGCCAGCAGTTTAACCCAATCAAGCCCCAATCAGCCCCAGCATTTT.

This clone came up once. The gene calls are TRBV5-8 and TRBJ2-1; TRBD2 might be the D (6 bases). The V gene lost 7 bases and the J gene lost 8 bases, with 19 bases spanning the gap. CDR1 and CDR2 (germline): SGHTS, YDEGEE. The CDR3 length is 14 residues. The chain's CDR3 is CASRFGDLGDEQFF. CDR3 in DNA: TGTGCCAGCCGGTTCGGGGACTTAGGGGATGAGCAGTTCTTC.

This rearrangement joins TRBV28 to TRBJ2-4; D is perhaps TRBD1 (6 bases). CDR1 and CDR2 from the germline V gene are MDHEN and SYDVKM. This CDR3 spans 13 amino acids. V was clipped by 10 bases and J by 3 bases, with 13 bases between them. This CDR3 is CATQGPGKNIQYF. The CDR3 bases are TGTGCCACTCAGGGGCCCGGCAAAAACATTCAGTACTTC.

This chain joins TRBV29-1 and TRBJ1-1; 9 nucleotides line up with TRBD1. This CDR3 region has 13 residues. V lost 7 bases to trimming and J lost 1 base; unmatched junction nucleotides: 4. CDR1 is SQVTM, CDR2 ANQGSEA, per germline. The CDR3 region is CSALTGGNTEAFF. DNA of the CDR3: TGCAGCGCCCTGACAGGGGGGAACACTGAAGCTTTCTTT.

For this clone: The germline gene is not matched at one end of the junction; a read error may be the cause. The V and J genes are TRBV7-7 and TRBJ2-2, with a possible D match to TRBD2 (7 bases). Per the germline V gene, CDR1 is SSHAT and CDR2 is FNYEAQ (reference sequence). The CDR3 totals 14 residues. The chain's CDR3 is CASSFRGATGELFF. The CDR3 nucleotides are TGTGCTAGCAGCTTCCGGGGGGCGACCGGGGAGCTGTTTTTT. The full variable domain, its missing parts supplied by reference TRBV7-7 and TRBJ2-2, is GAGVSQSPRYKVTKRGQDVTLRCDPISSHATLYWYQQALGQGPEFLTYFNYEAQPDKSGLPSDRFSAERPEGSISTLTIQRTEQRDSAMYRCASSFRGATGELFFGEGSRLTVL.

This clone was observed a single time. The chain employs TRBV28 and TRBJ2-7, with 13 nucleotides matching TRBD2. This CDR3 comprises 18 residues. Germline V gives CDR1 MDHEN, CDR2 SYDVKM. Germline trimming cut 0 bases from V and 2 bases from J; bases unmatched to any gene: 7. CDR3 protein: CASSLWRLGTSGTYEQYF. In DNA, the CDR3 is TGTGCCAGCAGTTTATGGCGACTAGGGACTAGCGGGACCTACGAGCAGTACTTC.

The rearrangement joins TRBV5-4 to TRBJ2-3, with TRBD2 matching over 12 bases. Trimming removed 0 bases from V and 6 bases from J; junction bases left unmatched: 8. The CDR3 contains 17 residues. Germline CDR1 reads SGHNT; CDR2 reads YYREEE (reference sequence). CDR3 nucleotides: TGTGCCAGCAGCTTGGGGGGAGGACTAGCGGGAACGGATACGCAGTATTTT. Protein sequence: CASSLGGGLAGTDTQYF.

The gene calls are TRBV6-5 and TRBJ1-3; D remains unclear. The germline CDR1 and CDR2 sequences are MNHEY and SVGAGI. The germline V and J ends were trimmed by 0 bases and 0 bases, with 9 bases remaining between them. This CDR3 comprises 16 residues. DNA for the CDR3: TGTGCCAGCAGTTACTCGGCGGCCACCTCTGGAAACACCATATATTTT. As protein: CASSYSAATSGNTIYF.

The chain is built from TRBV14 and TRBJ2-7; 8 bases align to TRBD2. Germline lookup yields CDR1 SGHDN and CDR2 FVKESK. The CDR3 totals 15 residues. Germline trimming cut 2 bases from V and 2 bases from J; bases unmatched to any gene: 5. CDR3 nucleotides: TGTGCCAGCAGCCAAATGCTAGCGGGCCCCTACGAGCAGTACTTC. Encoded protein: CASSQMLAGPYEQYF.

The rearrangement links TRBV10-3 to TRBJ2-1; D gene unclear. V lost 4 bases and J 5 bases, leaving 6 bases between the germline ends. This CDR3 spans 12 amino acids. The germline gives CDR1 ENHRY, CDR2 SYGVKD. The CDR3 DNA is TGTGCCATCAGTGTAAATAACAATGAGCAGTTCTTC. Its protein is CAISVNNNEQFF.